Below are 7 T cell receptor beta chains sequenced from a single sample in a study of T cell changes during pregnancy in multiple sclerosis. TCRdb keeps only in-frame clones here, not all; method: immunoSEQ multiplex PCR. The table includes about 93,000 clones, around 92% detected once. Sequenced here: peripheral blood, sampled after pregnancy. The receptors shown here come from a female donor in good health, enrolled as a control in a pregnancy study.

This clone was recorded only once. The chain carries TRBV10-2 and TRBJ2-5, with no clear D. The CDR3 totals 15 residues. Germline CDR1 reads WSHSY; CDR2 reads SAAADI. V was shortened by 2 bases and J by 9 bases, with 19 bases between the two germline ends. The chain's CDR3 is CASSEGSAGWRAQYF. The CDR3 coding sequence is TGCGCCAGCAGTGAGGGCAGCGCCGGGTGGAGAGCCCAGTACTTC.

This chain uses TRBV7-9 with TRBJ2-7; the D gene is possibly TRBD2 (5 bases). The germline gives CDR1 SEHNR, CDR2 FQNEAQ (reference sequence). V was pared by 9 bases and J by 2 bases, with 8 bases between. The CDR3 runs to 11 residues. This chain's CDR3 is CASRGAYEQYF. CDR3 coding DNA: TGTGCCAGTCGGGGAGCCTACGAGCAGTACTTC.

This chain uses TRBV4-2 with TRBJ2-2, with TRBD1 identical over 7 bases. Germline values: CDR1 LGHNA, CDR2 YNFKEQ. With 5 bases clipped from V and 0 bases from J, the junction kept 6 bases outside the gene matches. CDR3 length equals 16 residues. The CDR3 nucleotides read TGTGCCAGCAGCGGGCAGACAGGGTCGAACACCGGGGAGCTGTTTTTT. It encodes CASSGQTGSNTGELFF.

V is TRBV28 and J is TRBJ1-1, with TRBD1 matching 9 bases. Per germline, CDR1 MDHEN and CDR2 SYDVKM. The CDR3 totals 14 residues. Unmatched junction bases numbered 12, after V lost 8 bases and J lost 8 bases. The CDR3 bases are TGTGCCAGCGGGCGTAGGGACAGGGCAATAGAAGCTTTCTTT. It is translated as CASGRRDRAIEAFF.

The DNA of the CDR3 is TGTGCCAGTAGTATCAGGGGGTCTGACTACGAGCAGTACTTC. This gives the protein CASSIRGSDYEQYF. The chain recombines TRBV19 with TRBJ2-7; 7 positions agree with TRBD1. Germline loops: CDR1 LNHDA, CDR2 SQIVND (reference sequence). J was trimmed by 3 bases and V by 3 bases; bases with no gene match: 5. This CDR3 has 14 amino acids. The full variable domain, with the rest looked up from reference TRBV19 and TRBJ2-7, is DGGITQSPKYLFRKEGQNVTLSCEQNLNHDAMYWYRQDPGQGLRLIYYSQIVNDFQKGDIAEGYSVSREKKESFPLTVTSAQKNPTAFYLCASSIRGSDYEQYFGPGTRLTVT.

The chain joins TRBV20-1 to TRBJ2-5, with D unclear. Germline-derived CDR1 and CDR2 are DFQATT and SNEGSKA (reference sequence). Deletions cut 2 bases from V and 5 bases from J, with 6 bases between. The CDR3 runs 11 residues. CDR3 sequence reads: CSARLRETQYF. The CDR3 nucleotides are TGCAGTGCTAGATTGCGGGAGACCCAGTACTTC.

The genes are TRBV9 and TRBJ2-3; TRBD1 might be the D (6 bases). V lost 0 bases, J lost 6 bases, and 14 bases lay in between. This CDR3 has 15 amino acids. The germline V gene encodes CDR1 SGDLS and CDR2 YYNGEE. The CDR3 sequence: CASSVGGPLRDTQYF. The CDR3 bases are TGTGCCAGCAGCGTAGGGGGGCCCCTTCGGGATACGCAGTATTTT.